This T cell receptor beta chain originates from a study of blood T cell repertoires in COVID-19. Study overall: In each case, the material was cDNA or gDNA derived from T cells, B-cell-depleted T cells, or PBMCs.

Authors' data handling: Nucleated cell counts were estimated from reference gene primer amplification. Clones were sequenced by immunoSEQ multiplex PCR, and TCRdb holds only the in-frame ones, with some missing. V and J calls and clone size are those listed in that table; D and trimming were worked out from the DNA. Of 200,000 to 250,000 clones in the sample, 86% were seen once. Trimming shortened V by 0 bases and J by 0 bases, and 10 bases separated the two germline ends. CDR3 length: 16 residues. Germline V lookup: CDR1 SGDLS, CDR2 YYNGEE. The source of this sequence is a man aged 80 or over with acute or convalescent COVID-19. The chain has TRBV9 and TRBJ1-3; D unclear. The sample consisted of peripheral blood. DNA of the CDR3: TGTGCCAGCAGCGTAGGTCGGGATCTCTCTGGAAACACCATATATTTT. This translates into CASSVGRDLSGNTIYF.